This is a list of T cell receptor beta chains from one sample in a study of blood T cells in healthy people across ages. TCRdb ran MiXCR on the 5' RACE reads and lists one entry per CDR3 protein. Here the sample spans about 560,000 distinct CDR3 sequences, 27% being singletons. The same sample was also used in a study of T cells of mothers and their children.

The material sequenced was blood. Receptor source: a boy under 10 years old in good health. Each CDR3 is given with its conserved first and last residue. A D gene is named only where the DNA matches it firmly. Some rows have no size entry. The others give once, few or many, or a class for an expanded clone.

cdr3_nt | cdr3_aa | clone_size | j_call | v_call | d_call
TGTGCCACCAGTGACCCCTTACGGGACAGACAAGAGACCCAGTACTTC | CATSDPLRDRQETQYF | few | TRBJ2-5 | TRBV24-1 | TRBD1
TGCGCCAGCAGCTTGGATCGGGGATCGATAGAGACCCAGTACTTC | CASSLDRGSIETQYF | few | TRBJ2-5 | TRBV5-1 | -
TGTGCCATCAGTGAAATACAGAATTCACCCCTCCACTTT | CAISEIQNSPLHF | few | TRBJ1-6 | TRBV10-3 | -
TGCAGTGCCCAGGACAGCGCTGAAAAACTGTTTTTT | CSAQDSAEKLFF | - | TRBJ1-4 | TRBV20-1 | -
TGTGCCAGCAGTATCGAGCCCGGGACAGGAGACTATGGCTACACCTTC | CASSIEPGTGDYGYTF | - | TRBJ1-2 | TRBV7-3 | TRBD1
TGTGCCAGCAGCTTAGGGGGACAGGGTGCGGGTTTCAACGAGCAGTACTTC | CASSLGGQGAGFNEQYF | few | TRBJ2-7 | TRBV7-6 | TRBD1
TGCGCCAGCAGCACAGGGACTTCCTCTGGGGCCAACGTCCTGACTTTC | CASSTGTSSGANVLTF | - | TRBJ2-6 | TRBV5-1 | -
TGTGCCACCAGCAGACAGTCCGCGATCACCGGGGAGCTGTTTTTT | CATSRQSAITGELFF | many | TRBJ2-2 | TRBV15 | -
TGTGCCAGCAGCTACGGGACTAGCGGGTCGCTTTACAATGAGCAGTTCTTC | CASSYGTSGSLYNEQFF | - | TRBJ2-1 | TRBV27 | TRBD2
TGTGCCAGCAGCTTAGGAGGGTTGTATAATTCACCCCTCCACTTT | CASSLGGLYNSPLHF | - | TRBJ1-6 | TRBV7-6 | -
TGCAGCGTCAGGGGGGTTCAGGGTAGCAAAAACATTCAGTACTTC | CSVRGVQGSKNIQYF | - | TRBJ2-4 | TRBV29-1 | -
TGTGCCAGCAGCTCCCCCCCCTGGCGTGGCATCTCGGGGAATGGCTACACCTTC | CASSSPPWRGISGNGYTF | few | TRBJ1-2 | TRBV11-2 | -
TGTGCTAGTGGGCCGGTGGATGATGGCTACACCTTC | CASGPVDDGYTF | - | TRBJ1-2 | TRBV7-7 | -
TGTGCCAGCAGTGAACTAGTGGGATGGTACGAGCAGTACTTC | CASSELVGWYEQYF | - | TRBJ2-7 | TRBV2 | -
TGTGCCAGCACTCCGGACCACGTGGGGGGGCAGTTCTTC | CASTPDHVGGQFF | few | TRBJ2-1 | TRBV2 | -
TGTGCCAGCTCACCACCCCAGGGCAGGGGGTGGGTCTACGAGCAGTACTTC | CASSPPQGRGWVYEQYF | few | TRBJ2-7 | TRBV18 | TRBD1
TGTGCCAGCACGTCAACGGGACAGGGGACGAAAGAGACCCAGTACTTC | CASTSTGQGTKETQYF | - | TRBJ2-5 | TRBV28 | TRBD1
TGTGCCTGGAGTTTTTCCGGGACAGGGAAAGGGAAACTGTTTTTT | CAWSFSGTGKGKLFF | - | TRBJ1-4 | TRBV30 | TRBD1
TGTGCCATCAGTGACGGGATTTCCGAGCAGTACTTC | CAISDGISEQYF | few | TRBJ2-7 | TRBV10-3 | -
TGTGCCAGCAGCTTAAGCGGGGGGGCGAATACGCAGTATTTT | CASSLSGGANTQYF | - | TRBJ2-3 | TRBV7-3 | TRBD2
- | CASRDPAENSPGSCFF | few | TRBJ2-2 | TRBV6-2/TRBV6-3 | -
TGCGCCACCTCAGCGGGGAGCACAGATACGCAGTATTTT | CATSAGSTDTQYF | many | TRBJ2-3 | TRBV5-1 | TRBD2
TGTGCCAGCAGCCCGATTCGACAGGGACGGACTGAAAAACTGTTTTTT | CASSPIRQGRTEKLFF | - | TRBJ1-4 | TRBV3-1 | TRBD1
TGTGCCAGCAGCCCGGGGACAGTATTTAATGAAAAACTGTTTTTT | CASSPGTVFNEKLFF | few | TRBJ1-4 | TRBV7-9 | TRBD1
TGTGCCAGCAGTATCGGACAGACTGAAGCTTTCTTT | CASSIGQTEAFF | few | TRBJ1-1 | TRBV2 | -